The 8 T cell receptor beta chains listed next were all sequenced from one sample in a study of post-analysis software for immune sequencing data. General observations from the study: TRBV segments more frequent in patients than in controls numbered roughly five and included TRBV5-6, TRBV5-1 and TRBV20-1.

These TCRs are of unknown antigen specificity. Every TCR beta cDNA library bore unique molecular identifiers. TCRdb reprocessed the PCR reads with MiXCR, giving one entry per CDR3 protein. Among 500,000 to 600,000 distinct CDR3 sequences listed, roughly 40% were seen once. The sample consisted of blood. The origin of the receptors is a girl aged 5 to 17 with multiple sclerosis.

The chain has TRBV29-1 and TRBJ1-5, with 7 bases identical to TRBD1. The junction had 9 bases not matched to a gene; V was cut back by 4 bases and J by 6 bases. The germline gives CDR1 SQVTM, CDR2 ANQGSEA. The CDR3 covers 14 residues. The CDR3 protein is CSVAPGGGTQPQHF. As DNA, the CDR3 is TGCAGCGTTGCCCCAGGGGGGGGCACTCAGCCCCAGCATTTT.

V is TRBV27 and J is TRBJ2-5, with 12 bases lining up with TRBD2. Losses at the gene ends were 0 bases for V and 5 bases for J; bases not matched to a gene: 7. The CDR3 runs to 17 residues. CDR1 MNHEY and CDR2 SMNVEV come from the germline V gene (reference sequence). The CDR3 spells CASSLSPTSGSHETQYF. CDR3 nucleotides: TGTGCCAGCAGTTTATCTCCGACTAGCGGGAGCCACGAGACCCAGTACTTC.

The rearrangement joins TRBV4-1 to TRBJ1-5; D gene ambiguous. Between the trimmed V and J ends, which lost 3 bases and 3 bases, there was a span of 9 bases. Germline loops: CDR1 MGHRA, CDR2 YSYEKL. The CDR3 has 14 amino acids. CDR3 nucleotides: TGCGCCAGCAGCCAGTTGGGCAACAATCAGCCCCAGCATTTT. Its protein is CASSQLGNNQPQHF.

The genes are TRBV5-4 and TRBJ1-2; D is unclear. CDR3 size: 17 residues. CDR1 SGHNT and CDR2 YYREEE come from the germline V gene (reference sequence). V dropped 0 bases and J dropped 4 bases, with 19 bases sitting between them. The CDR3 DNA reads as TGTGCCAGCAGCTTGGCCCCAGCGATACAAGGCCTCTATGGCTACACCTTC. The encoded protein is CASSLAPAIQGLYGYTF.

The chain carries TRBV4-1 and TRBJ1-5, with TRBD1 matching 8 bases. The CDR3 has 14 residues. The J segment lost 5 bases and the V segment lost 8 bases, leaving 8 bases of the junction unmatched. From germline, CDR1 is MGHRA and CDR2 YSYEKL. CDR3 DNA sequence: TGCGCCAGCGGCAGGATGACAGGGGATCAGCCCCAGCATTTT. This translates into CASGRMTGDQPQHF.

The chain has TRBV7-2 and TRBJ2-7, with 7 bases that match TRBD1. CDR3 length equals 18 residues. V lost 5 bases, J lost 0 bases, and 16 bases stayed unmatched. Germline-derived CDR1 and CDR2 are SGHTA and FQGNSA. DNA for the CDR3: TGTGCCAGCAGCCCCCGGACAGGTCTAACTAGAAGCTCCTACGAGCAGTACTTC. Translation gives CASSPRTGLTRSSYEQYF.

The rearrangement links TRBV5-1 to TRBJ2-6; possible D gene TRBD1, 5 bases. Trimming removed 0 bases at V and 4 bases at J, with 14 bases between. The CDR3 spans 17 residues. Germline-derived CDR1 and CDR2 are SGHRS and YFSETQ. The CDR3, as DNA: TGCGCCAGCAGCTTGGCCGGCCCAGGGATGGGGGCCAACGTCCTGACTTTC. Protein product: CASSLAGPGMGANVLTF.

The chain combines TRBV12-3 or TRBV12-4 with TRBJ2-1; 9 bases are shared with TRBD2. The CDR3 is 16 residues long. J was trimmed by 5 bases and V by 6 bases; bases with no gene match: 11. The CDR3 DNA is TGTGCCAGCAGAGGCCCTAGCGGGACCGAGAACAATGAGCAGTTCTTC. This encodes CASRGPSGTENNEQFF.